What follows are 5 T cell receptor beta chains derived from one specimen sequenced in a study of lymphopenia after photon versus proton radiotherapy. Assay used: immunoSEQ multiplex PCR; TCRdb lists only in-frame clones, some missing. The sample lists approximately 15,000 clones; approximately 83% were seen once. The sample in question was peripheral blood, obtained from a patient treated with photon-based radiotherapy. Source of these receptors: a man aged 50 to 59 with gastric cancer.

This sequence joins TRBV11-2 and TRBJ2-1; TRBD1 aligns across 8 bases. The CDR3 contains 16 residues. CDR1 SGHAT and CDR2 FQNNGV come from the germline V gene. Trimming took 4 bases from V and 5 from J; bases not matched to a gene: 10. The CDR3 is CASSSPTGVTDNEQFF. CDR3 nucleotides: TGTGCCAGCAGCTCTCCGACAGGGGTTACCGACAATGAGCAGTTCTTC.

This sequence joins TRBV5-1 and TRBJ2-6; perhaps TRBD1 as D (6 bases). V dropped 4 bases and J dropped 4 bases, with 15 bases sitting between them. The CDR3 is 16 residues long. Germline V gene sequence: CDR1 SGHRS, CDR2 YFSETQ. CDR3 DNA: TGCGCCAGCAGCGGAGGAGCAGGGGACGGGGCCAACGTCCTGACTTTC. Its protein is CASSGGAGDGANVLTF.

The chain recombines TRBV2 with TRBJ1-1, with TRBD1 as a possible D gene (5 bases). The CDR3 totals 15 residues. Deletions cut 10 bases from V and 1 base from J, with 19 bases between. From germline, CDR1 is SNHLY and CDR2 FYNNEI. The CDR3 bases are TGTGCCACCCGAGCGTTGGGGCGAAAGAACACTGAAGCTTTCTTT. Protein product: CATRALGRKNTEAFF.

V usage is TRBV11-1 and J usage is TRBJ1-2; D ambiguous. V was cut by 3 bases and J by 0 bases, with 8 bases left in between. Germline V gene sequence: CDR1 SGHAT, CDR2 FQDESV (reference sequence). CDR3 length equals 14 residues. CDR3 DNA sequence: TGTGCCAGCAGCTTCGGCGGAGCTAACTATGGCTACACCTTC. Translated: CASSFGGANYGYTF. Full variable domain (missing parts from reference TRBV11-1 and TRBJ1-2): EAEVAQSPRYKITEKSQAVAFWCDPISGHATLYWYRQILGQGPELLVQFQDESVVDDSQLPKDRFSAERLKGVDSTLKIQPAELGDSAMYLCASSFGGANYGYTFGSGTRLTVV.

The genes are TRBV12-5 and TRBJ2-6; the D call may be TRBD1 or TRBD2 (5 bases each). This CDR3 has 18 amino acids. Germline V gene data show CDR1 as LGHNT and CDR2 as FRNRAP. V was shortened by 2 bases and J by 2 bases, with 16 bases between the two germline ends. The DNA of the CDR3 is TGTGCTAGTGGTTTGATCCGGGACGGACAAACTGGGGCCAACGTCCTGACTTTC. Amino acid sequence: CASGLIRDGQTGANVLTF.